The next 11 T cell receptor beta chains were all read from a single sample in a study of beta chain features in type 1 diabetes listed by TCRdb under 2018. The library relied on the immunoSEQ multiplex PCR assay. The High Capacity cDNA Reverse Transcription Kit was used to reverse transcribe all of the isolated RNA, meaning that expressed TCRB transcripts were what got sequenced. TCRdb mirrors the immuneACCESS table, restricted to in-frame sequences. Some clones are absent from its copies; in checked studies, under half trace to an unresolved V gene, and the reason for the others is unknown. The sample table records about 240,000 clones; about 25% of these occur just once. The ten top clones hold 4% of the sample. The sample taken for sequencing was central memory CD4+ T cells from blood. The receptors were sampled from a young man in good health.

This sequence joins TRBV7-9 and TRBJ2-5; the D is unclear. This CDR3 has 12 residues. The ends were cut back, 2 bases at V and 9 bases at J, with 10 bases in the middle. From germline, CDR1 is SEHNR and CDR2 FQNEAQ (reference sequence). The CDR3 coding sequence is TGTGCCAGCAGCTTATCCGACACGGCCCAGTACTTC. Its protein is CASSLSDTAQYF.

This clone has a handful of counts. The chain joins TRBV29-1 to TRBJ2-1; D may be TRBD1 (7 bases). V was cut by 7 bases and J by 5 bases, with 24 bases left in between. The CDR3 length is 16 residues. Germline V gives CDR1 SQVTM, CDR2 ANQGSEA. The CDR3 is CSASSGGRLTHNEQFF. CDR3 DNA: TGCAGCGCTTCTTCAGGGGGGAGGCTAACACACAATGAGCAGTTCTTC.

This clone was recorded many times. V and J are TRBV28 and TRBJ2-1; D might be TRBD2 (7 bases). This CDR3 region has 13 residues. The ends were cut back, 4 bases at V and 14 bases at J, with 18 bases in the middle. Germline CDR1 and CDR2: MDHEN and SYDVKM. The CDR3 reads CASSSPDSGIEFF. DNA of the CDR3: TGTGCCAGCAGTTCCCCGGACAGCGGGATTGAGTTCTTC.

This clone was detected many times. This sample also contains other DNA sequences that code for the same CDR3. This chain joins TRBV10-3 and TRBJ2-5; 11 nucleotides match TRBD2. CDR3 size: 14 residues. CDR1 and CDR2 from the germline V gene are ENHRY and SYGVKD. After removal of 6 bases from V and 4 bases from J, the junction contained 4 bases not matched to a gene. DNA for the CDR3: TGTGCCATCAGGCCCGGGACTAGCGGAGAGACCCAGTACTTC. Protein product: CAIRPGTSGETQYF.

The chain couples TRBV28 to TRBJ1-5, with 8 bases fitting TRBD1. The CDR3 contains 14 residues. V was clipped by 6 bases and J by 5 bases; unmatched bases: 6. Germline V gives CDR1 MDHEN, CDR2 SYDVKM. The CDR3 protein is CASRLGQDYQPQHF. The CDR3 coding sequence is TGTGCCAGCAGACTGGGACAGGATTATCAGCCCCAGCATTTT.

The V and J genes are TRBV29-1 and TRBJ1-1; a weak D match, TRBD1 (6 bases). There are 15 residues in the CDR3. The V end was cut by 4 bases, the J end by 1 base, with 16 bases between. CDR1 and CDR2 from the germline V gene are SQVTM and ANQGSEA. CDR3 protein: CSVVLRGTTNTEAFF. The CDR3 DNA is TGCAGCGTTGTCCTTCGGGGGACAACGAACACTGAAGCTTTCTTT.

This clone has a handful of counts. This sequence is one base from a far larger clone and is likely a read error. The gene calls are TRBV7-6 and TRBJ2-1; D is possibly TRBD1 or TRBD2 (5 bases each). Trimming took 3 bases from V and 5 from J, leaving 8 bases between them. Germline V gene lookup returns CDR1 SGHVS and CDR2 FNYEAQ. CDR3 length: 13 residues. The CDR3 region is CASSLGPNNEQFF. CDR3 nucleotide sequence: TGTGCCAGCAGCTTGGGACCCAACAATGAGCAGTTCTTC.

This clone was counted only a few times. The chain combines TRBV29-1 with TRBJ2-1; no definite D call. V gave up 6 bases and J gave up 4 bases, with 16 bases separating them. Germline values: CDR1 SQVTM, CDR2 ANQGSEA. The CDR3 is 14 residues long. CDR3 in amino acids: CSVVTSGTYNEQFF. CDR3 sequence (DNA): TGCAGCGTCGTAACGAGTGGCACGTACAATGAGCAGTTCTTC.

This clone appeared a few times. The V call is TRBV7-2, the J call TRBJ1-2, with D hard to call. Germline V gene lookup returns CDR1 SGHTA and CDR2 FQGNSA. The V and J ends lost 1 base and 10 bases respectively, with 10 bases between them. The CDR3 totals 12 residues. The CDR3 reads CASSLDREVYTF. In DNA, the CDR3 is TGTGCCAGCAGCTTAGATAGGGAGGTCTACACCTTC. Drawing the rest from reference TRBV7-2 and TRBJ1-2, the complete variable domain is GAGVSQSPSNKVTEKGKDVELRCDPISGHTALYWYRQSLGQGLEFLIYFQGNSAPDKSGLPSDRFSAERTGGSVSTLTIQRTQQEDSAVYLCASSLDREVYTFGSGTRLTVV.

The rearrangement uses TRBV30 and TRBJ2-3; D is undetermined. This CDR3 region has 16 residues. The V end lost 0 bases, the J end lost 0 bases, and 13 bases lay between the germline ends. Per germline, CDR1 GTSNPN and CDR2 SVGIG (reference sequence). CDR3: CAWSVLAATSTDTQYF. As DNA, the CDR3 is TGTGCCTGGAGTGTACTGGCGGCTACTAGCACAGATACGCAGTATTTT.

V is TRBV30 and J is TRBJ1-6; 7 bases map to TRBD1. Germline CDR1 is GTSNPN and CDR2 is SVGIG (reference sequence). With V trimmed by 2 bases and J by 3 bases, 7 bases remained unmatched. The length of the CDR3 is 16 residues. CDR3 nucleotide sequence: TGTGCCTGGAGTCGAGAGGGGGCCAACTATAATTCACCCCTCCACTTT. Translation gives CAWSREGANYNSPLHF.